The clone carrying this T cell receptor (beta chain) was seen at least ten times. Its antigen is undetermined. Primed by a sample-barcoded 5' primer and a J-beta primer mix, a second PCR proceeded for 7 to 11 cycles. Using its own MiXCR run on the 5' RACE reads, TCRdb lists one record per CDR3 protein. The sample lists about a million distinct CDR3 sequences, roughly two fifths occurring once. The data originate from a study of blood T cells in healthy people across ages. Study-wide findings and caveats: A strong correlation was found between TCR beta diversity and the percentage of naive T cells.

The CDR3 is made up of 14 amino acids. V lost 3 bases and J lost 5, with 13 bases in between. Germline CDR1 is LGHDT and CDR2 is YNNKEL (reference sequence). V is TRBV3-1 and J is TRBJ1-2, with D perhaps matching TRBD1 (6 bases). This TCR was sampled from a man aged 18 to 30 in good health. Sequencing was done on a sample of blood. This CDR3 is CASSQETGLYGYTF. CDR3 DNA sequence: TGTGCCAGCAGCCAGGAAACAGGGCTTTATGGCTACACCTTC. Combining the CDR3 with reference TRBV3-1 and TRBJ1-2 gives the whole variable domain DTAVSQTPKYLVTQMGNDKSIKCEQNLGHDTMYWYKQDSKKFLKIMFSYNNKELIINETVPNRFSPKSPDKAHLNLHINSLELGDSAVYFCASSQETGLYGYTFGSGTRLTVV.